Detailed here is one T cell receptor beta chain. The data belong to a study of siplizumab effects on memory and regulatory T cells. Between the trimmed V and J ends, which lost 6 bases and 2 bases, there was a span of 10 bases. CDR1 is MNHNY and CDR2 is SVGAGI in the germline V gene (reference sequence). The CDR3 totals 13 residues. Clones were sequenced by immunoSEQ multiplex PCR, and TCRdb holds only the in-frame ones, with some missing. Here the sample spans more than 95,000 clones, 85% to 95% being singletons. V and J are TRBV6-6 and TRBJ1-2; D not certain. The origin of this receptor is a human donor in good health. The sample taken for sequencing was Tregs sorted from blood. CDR3 region: CASSYDGNYGYTF. As DNA, the CDR3 is TGTGCCAGCAGCTATGACGGGAACTATGGCTACACCTTC.